One and the same sample provided the 14 T cell receptor beta chains below, sequenced in a study of regulatory T cells in long-lasting Graves disease. Arm-PCR with iRepertoire HTBI primers amplified the CDR3 regions for these TCR beta libraries. TCRdb redid the calling of the multiplex PCR reads with MiXCR, one entry per CDR3 protein. This table holds a few hundred thousand distinct CDR3 sequences, approximately 12% found once. Time point specified: newly diagnosed GD, antithyroid drugs for less than 3 months. After RNA was extracted from PBMCs, the TCR library was made from it. This same sample was also part of a study on T cells in Graves' hyperthyroidism and ophthalmopathy.

The sample was peripheral blood mononuclear cells (PBMCs), taken at new diagnosis, from a patient treated with antithyroid drugs. Source of these receptors: a woman between 18 and 29 years old with Graves disease.

This clonotype was seen at least ten times. The rearrangement links TRBV12-3 or TRBV12-4 to TRBJ2-1; no definite D call. Deletions cut 1 base from V and 7 bases from J, with 8 bases between. The CDR3 runs to 13 residues. CDR3 amino acids: CASSLEGANEQFF. The DNA for the CDR3 is TGTGCCAGCAGTTTAGAGGGTGCAAATGAGCAGTTCTTC.

The sample holds many counts of this clonotype. The gene calls are TRBV6-1 and TRBJ2-5; 14 positions agree with TRBD2. CDR3 length: 17 residues. Germline V CDR1 and CDR2: MNHNS, SASEGT. Trimming at V came to 8 bases and at J to 5 bases, leaving 13 bases not matched to a gene. CDR3 in amino acids: CASGWTSGGSPQETQYF. The CDR3 nucleotides are TGTGCCAGCGGGTGGACTAGCGGGGGGTCCCCCCAGGAGACCCAGTACTTC.

This clonotype was detected ten times or more. V and J are TRBV11-2 and TRBJ1-2, with 10 bases that match TRBD1. Germline-derived CDR1 and CDR2 are SGHAT and FQNNGV. The CDR3 extends over 16 amino acids. Trimming removed 5 bases from V and 3 bases from J; junction bases left unmatched: 9. CDR3 region: CASSRDRGRFDYGYTF. The DNA for the CDR3 is TGTGCCAGCAGCCGCGACAGGGGGCGCTTTGACTATGGCTACACCTTC.

This clonotype showed up many times. V and J are TRBV3-1 and TRBJ1-1; D perhaps matches TRBD1 (6 bases). Germline values: CDR1 LGHDT, CDR2 YNNKEL (reference sequence). V was cut by 0 bases and J by 3 bases, with 23 bases left in between. The CDR3 covers 19 residues. The CDR3 DNA is TGTGCCAGCAGCCAAGATAGGTACAGGGTCGAAGGAGGGGACACTGAAGCTTTCTTT. Its protein product is CASSQDRYRVEGGDTEAFF.

Remarks on this clonotype: Since a much larger clone is just one base distant, this may be a read error. Since the CDR3 does not end with the conserved phenylalanine or tryptophan, this likely comes from a read error. As DNA, the CDR3 is TGTGCCAGCGGGATGATCAGGGACATTCAGTACCTC. It translates to CASGMIRDIQYL. The chain uses TRBV27 and TRBJ2-1; D is possibly TRBD1 (5 bases). The DNA end favors TRBJ2-4, so the J call may be wrong. Germline V gene sequence: CDR1 MNHEY, CDR2 SMNVEV (reference sequence). The CDR3 contains 12 residues.

This clonotype was recorded only once. This likely stems from a read error, as it lies one base from a far larger clone. V is TRBV6-1 and J is TRBJ1-1; D call uncertain. CDR3 size: 13 residues. Germline values: CDR1 MNHNS, CDR2 SASEGT. For the CDR3, the DNA is TGTGCCGGCAGTAACCCTGGGGTCCCTGAAGCTTTCTTT. This gives the protein CAGSNPGVPEAFF.

This clonotype was observed at least ten times. This chain connects TRBV7-8 to TRBJ2-1; D call uncertain. V lost 3 bases to trimming and J lost 3 bases, with 3 bases between them. The CDR3 is 12 residues long. Germline lookup yields CDR1 SGHVS and CDR2 FQNEAQ. The CDR3 DNA follows: TGTGCCAGCAGCTTGATCTACAATGAGCAGTTCTTC. Protein: CASSLIYNEQFF.

The sample holds many counts of this clonotype. V and J are TRBV5-1 and TRBJ2-4, with D tentatively TRBD1 (6 bases). This CDR3 has 17 residues. Germline V gene data show CDR1 as SGHRS and CDR2 as YFSETQ. The V gene lost 4 bases and the J gene lost 2 bases, with 19 bases spanning the gap. The CDR3 loop is CASSQLLVGATKNIQYF. CDR3 sequence (DNA): TGCGCCAGCAGCCAGTTGTTGGTGGGGGCCACCAAAAACATTCAGTACTTC.

The J gene is TRBJ1-5, the V gene TRBV12-5; TRBD1 is a possible D gene (6 bases). The CDR3 contains 12 residues. CDR1 and CDR2 from the germline V gene are LGHNT and FRNRAP. Trimming took 5 bases from V and 7 from J, leaving 9 bases between them. CDR3 loop: CASGEGVQPQHF. In DNA form, the CDR3 reads TGTGCTAGTGGTGAGGGGGTGCAGCCCCAGCATTTT.

The table lists this clonotype with many counts. The genes are TRBV30 and TRBJ2-1; 12 positions match TRBD1. J lost 7 bases, V lost 5 bases, and 9 bases had no gene match. The CDR3 extends over 15 amino acids. Germline loops: CDR1 GTSNPN, CDR2 SVGIG (reference sequence). In nucleotides, the CDR3 is TGTGCCTGGTTCGGAAGGGGACAGGGGGCAAATGAGCAGTTCTTC. Protein product: CAWFGRGQGANEQFF.

Only a few counts were recorded for this clonotype. The chain links TRBV28 to TRBJ1-2; D not resolved. The V gene lost 8 bases and the J gene lost 8 bases, with 12 bases spanning the gap. The germline CDR1 and CDR2 sequences are MDHEN and SYDVKM. The CDR3 totals 11 residues. This chain's CDR3 is CASRSIGGYTF. In nucleotides, the CDR3 is TGTGCCAGCCGCTCAATTGGGGGCTACACCTTC.

This clonotype was detected many times. The chain's CDR3 is CASSPQGSGTGELFF. DNA for the CDR3: TGTGCCAGCTCACCTCAGGGAAGTGGCACCGGGGAGCTGTTTTTT. The chain combines TRBV18 with TRBJ2-2; TRBD1 might be the D (5 bases). The CDR3 consists of 15 residues. Trimming left V 3 bases short and J 4 bases short, with 12 bases between. The V gene's germline CDR1 is KGHSH and CDR2 LQKENI.

DNA for the CDR3: TGTGCCAGCAGCTTTTATGGACTTAAGGGCACTGAAGCTTTCTTT. Protein sequence: CASSFYGLKGTEAFF. This chain joins TRBV7-9 and TRBJ1-1; D is unclear. CDR1 and CDR2 (germline): SEHNR, FQNEAQ (reference sequence). The length of the CDR3 is 15 residues. V was cut by 3 bases and J by 4 bases, with 15 bases left in between. Based on the CDR3 plus reference TRBV7-9 and TRBJ1-1, the full variable domain is DTGVSQNPRHKITKRGQNVTFRCDPISEHNRLYWYRQTLGQGPEFLTYFQNEAQLEKSRLLSDRFSAERPKGSFSTLEIQRTEQGDSAMYLCASSFYGLKGTEAFFGQGTRLTVV.

This clonotype was counted only a few times. The chain uses TRBV20-1 and TRBJ1-4; D may be TRBD1 (6 bases). Germline V gene sequence: CDR1 DFQATT, CDR2 SNEGSKA (reference sequence). Trimming left V 3 bases short and J 7 bases short, with 15 bases between. The length of the CDR3 is 14 residues. The CDR3 DNA is TGCAGTGCTAGGGACAGTCTAGGGTCTGAAAAACTGTTTTTT. Translated, it gives CSARDSLGSEKLFF.